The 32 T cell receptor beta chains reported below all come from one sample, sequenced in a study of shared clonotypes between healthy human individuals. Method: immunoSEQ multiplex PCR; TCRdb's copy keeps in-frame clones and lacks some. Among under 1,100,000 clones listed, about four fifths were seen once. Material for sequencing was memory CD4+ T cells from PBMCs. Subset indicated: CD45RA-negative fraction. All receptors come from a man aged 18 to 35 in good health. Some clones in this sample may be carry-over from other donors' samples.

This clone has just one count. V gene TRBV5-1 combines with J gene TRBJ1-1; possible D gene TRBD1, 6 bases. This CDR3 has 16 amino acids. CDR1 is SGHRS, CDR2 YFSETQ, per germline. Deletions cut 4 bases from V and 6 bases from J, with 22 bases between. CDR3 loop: CASSGTGRTPTAEAFF. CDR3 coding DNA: TGCGCCAGCAGCGGAACAGGGAGAACCCCAACTGCTGAAGCTTTCTTT.

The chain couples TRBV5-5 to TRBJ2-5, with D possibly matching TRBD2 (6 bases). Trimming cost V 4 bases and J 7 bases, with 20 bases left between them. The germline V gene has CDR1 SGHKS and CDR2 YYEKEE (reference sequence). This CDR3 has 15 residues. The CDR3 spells CASSPRGVAAGTQYF. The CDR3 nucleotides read TGTGCCAGCAGCCCACGTGGGGTAGCGGCGGGGACCCAGTACTTC.

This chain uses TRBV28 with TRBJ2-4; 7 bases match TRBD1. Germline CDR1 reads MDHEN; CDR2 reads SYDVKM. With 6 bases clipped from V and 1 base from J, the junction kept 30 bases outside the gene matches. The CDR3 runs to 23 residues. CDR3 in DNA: TGTGCCAGCAGCCCAACTACTTTCCTTCCGGGACAGCGAACTATAAGGGCCAAAAACATTCAGTACTTC. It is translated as CASSPTTFLPGQRTIRAKNIQYF.

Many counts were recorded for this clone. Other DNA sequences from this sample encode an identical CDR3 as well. The CDR3 sequence: CASRGTYGYTF. The CDR3 DNA is TGTGCCTCGAGGGGGACCTATGGCTACACCTTC. The chain has TRBV30 and TRBJ1-2; D is possibly TRBD1 (6 bases). This CDR3 spans 11 amino acids. Germline values: CDR1 GTSNPN, CDR2 SVGIG (reference sequence). V lost 7 bases to trimming and J lost 4 bases, with 10 bases between them.

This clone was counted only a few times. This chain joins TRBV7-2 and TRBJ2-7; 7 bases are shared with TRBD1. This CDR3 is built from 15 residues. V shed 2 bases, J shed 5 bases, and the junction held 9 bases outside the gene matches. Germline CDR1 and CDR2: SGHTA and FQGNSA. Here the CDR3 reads CASSLTFGTADEQYF. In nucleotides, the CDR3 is TGTGCCAGCAGCTTAACGTTCGGGACAGCGGACGAGCAGTACTTC.

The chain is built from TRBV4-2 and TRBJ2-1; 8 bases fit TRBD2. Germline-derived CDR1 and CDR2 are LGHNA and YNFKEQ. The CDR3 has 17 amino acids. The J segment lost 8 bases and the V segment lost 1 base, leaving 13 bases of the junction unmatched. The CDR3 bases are TGTGCCAGCAGCCAAGCTTCAACTAGCGGTGCGGTCGATGAGCAGTTCTTC. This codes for CASSQASTSGAVDEQFF.

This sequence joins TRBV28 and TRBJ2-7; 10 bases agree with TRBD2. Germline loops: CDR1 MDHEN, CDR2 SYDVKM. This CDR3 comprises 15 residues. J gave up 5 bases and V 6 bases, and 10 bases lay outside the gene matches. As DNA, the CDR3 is TGTGCCAGCAGGGCTAGCGGGAGCGGGAGCAACGAGCAGTACTTC. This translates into CASRASGSGSNEQYF.

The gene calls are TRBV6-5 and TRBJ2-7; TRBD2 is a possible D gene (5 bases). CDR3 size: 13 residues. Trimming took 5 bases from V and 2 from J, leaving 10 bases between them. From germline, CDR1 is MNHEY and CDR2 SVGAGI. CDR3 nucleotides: TGTGCCAGCAGTCCCCCCGGGGCCTACGAGCAGTACTTC. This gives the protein CASSPPGAYEQYF.

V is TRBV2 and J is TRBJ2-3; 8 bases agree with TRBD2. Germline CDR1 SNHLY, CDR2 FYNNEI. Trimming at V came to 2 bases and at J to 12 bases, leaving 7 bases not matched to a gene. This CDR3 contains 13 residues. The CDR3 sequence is CASSEREGLQQYF. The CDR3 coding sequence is TGTGCCAGCAGTGAACGGGAGGGCTTACAACAGTATTTT.

The CDR3 sequence is CASNTLAGGPDEQYF. The DNA of the CDR3 is TGTGCCAGCAACACACTAGCGGGAGGGCCGGACGAGCAGTACTTC. This sequence joins TRBV11-2 and TRBJ2-7; 13 nucleotides match TRBD2. Per the germline V gene, CDR1 is SGHAT and CDR2 is FQNNGV. The CDR3 spans 15 residues. Unmatched junction bases numbered 8, after V lost 7 bases and J lost 5 bases. Full variable domain (remainder filled in from reference TRBV11-2 and TRBJ2-7): EAGVAQSPRYKIIEKRQSVAFWCNPISGHATLYWYQQILGQGPKLLIQFQNNGVVDDSQLPKDRFSAERLKGVDSTLKIQPAKLEDSAVYLCASNTLAGGPDEQYFGPGTRLTVT.

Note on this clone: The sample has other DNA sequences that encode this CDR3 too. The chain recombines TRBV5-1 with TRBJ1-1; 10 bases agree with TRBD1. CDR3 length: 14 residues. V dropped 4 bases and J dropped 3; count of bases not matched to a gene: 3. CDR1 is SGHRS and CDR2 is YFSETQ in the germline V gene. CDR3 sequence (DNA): TGCGCCAGCAGCCGGGGGACAGGGGACACTGAAGCTTTCTTT. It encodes CASSRGTGDTEAFF.

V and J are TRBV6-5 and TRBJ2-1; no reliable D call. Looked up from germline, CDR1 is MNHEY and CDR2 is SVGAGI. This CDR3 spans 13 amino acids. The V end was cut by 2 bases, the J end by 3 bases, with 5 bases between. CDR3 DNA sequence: TGTGCCAGCAGTTACGGGTTCTACAATGAGCAGTTCTTC. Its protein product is CASSYGFYNEQFF.

Written as DNA, the CDR3 is TGTGCCAGCAGCGTGAGGACGGGGACCTCTGGAAACACCATATATTTT. Protein: CASSVRTGTSGNTIYF. The chain joins TRBV9 to TRBJ1-3, with D possibly being TRBD1 (5 bases). CDR1 SGDLS and CDR2 YYNGEE come from the germline V gene. Trimming took 2 bases from V and 0 from J, leaving 12 bases between them. This CDR3 has 16 amino acids.

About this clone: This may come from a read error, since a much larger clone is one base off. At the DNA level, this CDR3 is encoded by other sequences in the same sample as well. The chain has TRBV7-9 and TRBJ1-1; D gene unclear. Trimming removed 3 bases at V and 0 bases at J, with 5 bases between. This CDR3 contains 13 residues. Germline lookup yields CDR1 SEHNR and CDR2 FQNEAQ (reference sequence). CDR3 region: CASSFGMNTEAFF. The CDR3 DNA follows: TGTGCCAGCAGCTTCGGGATGAACACTGAAGCTTTCTTT.

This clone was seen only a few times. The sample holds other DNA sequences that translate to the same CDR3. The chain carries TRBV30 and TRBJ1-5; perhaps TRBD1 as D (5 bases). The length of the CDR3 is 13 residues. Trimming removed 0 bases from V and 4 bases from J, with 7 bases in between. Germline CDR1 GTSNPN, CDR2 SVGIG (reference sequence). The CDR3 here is CAWSVQGNQPQHF. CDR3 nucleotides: TGTGCCTGGAGTGTGCAGGGAAATCAGCCCCAGCATTTT.

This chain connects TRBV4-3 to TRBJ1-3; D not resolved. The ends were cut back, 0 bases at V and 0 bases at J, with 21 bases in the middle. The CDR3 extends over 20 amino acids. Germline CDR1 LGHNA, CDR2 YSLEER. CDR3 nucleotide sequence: TGCGCCAGCAGCCAAGATCGTGTGGGTACACATGGCCCCTCTGGAAACACCATATATTTT. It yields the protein CASSQDRVGTHGPSGNTIYF.

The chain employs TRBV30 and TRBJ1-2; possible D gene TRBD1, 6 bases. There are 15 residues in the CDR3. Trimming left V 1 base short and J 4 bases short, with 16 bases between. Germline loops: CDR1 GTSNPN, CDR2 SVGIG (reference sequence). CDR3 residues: CAWSDLATGFYGYTF. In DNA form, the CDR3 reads TGTGCCTGGAGTGATTTGGCGACAGGTTTCTATGGCTACACCTTC.

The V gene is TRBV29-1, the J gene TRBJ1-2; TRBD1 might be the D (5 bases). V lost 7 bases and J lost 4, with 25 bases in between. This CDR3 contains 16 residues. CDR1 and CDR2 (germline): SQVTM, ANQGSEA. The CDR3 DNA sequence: TGCAGCGGACGACAATCGGGGACCCCTGAGAGCTATGGCTACACCTTC. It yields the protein CSGRQSGTPESYGYTF.

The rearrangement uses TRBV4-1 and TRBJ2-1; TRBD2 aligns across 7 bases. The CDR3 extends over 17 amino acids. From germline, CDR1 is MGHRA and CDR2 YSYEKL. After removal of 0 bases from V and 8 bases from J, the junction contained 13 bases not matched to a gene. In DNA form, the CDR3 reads TGCGCCAGCAGCCAAGATTGGTGGGAGGGCCTCGGCCATGAGCAGTTCTTC. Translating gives CASSQDWWEGLGHEQFF.

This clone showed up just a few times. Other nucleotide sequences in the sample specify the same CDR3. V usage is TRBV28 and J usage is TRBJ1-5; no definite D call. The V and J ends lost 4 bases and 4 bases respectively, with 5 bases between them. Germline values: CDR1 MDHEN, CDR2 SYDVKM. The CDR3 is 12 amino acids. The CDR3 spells CASSSGNQPQHF. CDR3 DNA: TGTGCCAGCAGTTCCGGGAATCAGCCCCAGCATTTT. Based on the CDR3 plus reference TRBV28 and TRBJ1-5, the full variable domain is DVKVTQSSRYLVKRTGEKVFLECVQDMDHENMFWYRQDPGLGLRLIYFSYDVKMKEKGDIPEGYSVSREKKERFSLILESASTNQTSMYLCASSSGNQPQHFGDGTRLSIL.

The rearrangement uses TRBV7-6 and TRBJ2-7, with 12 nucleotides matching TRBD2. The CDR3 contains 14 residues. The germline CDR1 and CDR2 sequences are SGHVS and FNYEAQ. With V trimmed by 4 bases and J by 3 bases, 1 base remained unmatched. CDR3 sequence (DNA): TGTGCCAGCAGCTCGGGACTAGCGGGCTACGAGCAGTACTTC. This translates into CASSSGLAGYEQYF.

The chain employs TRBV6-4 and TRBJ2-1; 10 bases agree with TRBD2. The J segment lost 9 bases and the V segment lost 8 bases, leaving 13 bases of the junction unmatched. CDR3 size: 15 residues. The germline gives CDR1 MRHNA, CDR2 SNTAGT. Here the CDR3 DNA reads TGTGCCAGCCAAAGCTTAGCGGGAGGATCGTTTGAGCAGTTCTTC. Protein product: CASQSLAGGSFEQFF.

The CDR3 DNA is TGTGCCAGCAGTGAACGGGACGGGGGATCCTACGAGCAGTACTTC. It yields the protein CASSERDGGSYEQYF. This rearrangement joins TRBV6-1 to TRBJ2-7; maybe TRBD2 (6 bases). The V end lost 2 bases, the J end lost 1 base, and 12 bases lay between the germline ends. Germline V gene sequence: CDR1 MNHNS, CDR2 SASEGT. The length of the CDR3 is 15 residues.

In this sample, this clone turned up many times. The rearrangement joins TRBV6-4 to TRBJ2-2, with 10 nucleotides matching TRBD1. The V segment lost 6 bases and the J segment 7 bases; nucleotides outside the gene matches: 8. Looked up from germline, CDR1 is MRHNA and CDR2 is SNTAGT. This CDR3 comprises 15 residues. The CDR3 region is CASRAGTGDNGELFF. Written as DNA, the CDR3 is TGTGCCAGCAGAGCCGGGACAGGGGACAACGGGGAGCTGTTTTTT.

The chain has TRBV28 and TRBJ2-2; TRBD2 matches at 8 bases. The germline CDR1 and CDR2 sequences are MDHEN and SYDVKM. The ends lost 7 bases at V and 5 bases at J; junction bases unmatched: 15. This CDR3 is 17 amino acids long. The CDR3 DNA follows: TGTGCCAGCACCCCCTCTACCGGGAGGGTCGATACCGGGGAGCTGTTTTTT. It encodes CASTPSTGRVDTGELFF.

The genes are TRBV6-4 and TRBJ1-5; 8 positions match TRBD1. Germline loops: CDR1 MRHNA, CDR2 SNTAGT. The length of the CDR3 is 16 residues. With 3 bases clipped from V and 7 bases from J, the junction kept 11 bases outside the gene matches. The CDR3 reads CASSDHIDRGMQPQHF. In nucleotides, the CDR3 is TGTGCCAGCAGTGATCATATAGACAGGGGTATGCAGCCCCAGCATTTT.

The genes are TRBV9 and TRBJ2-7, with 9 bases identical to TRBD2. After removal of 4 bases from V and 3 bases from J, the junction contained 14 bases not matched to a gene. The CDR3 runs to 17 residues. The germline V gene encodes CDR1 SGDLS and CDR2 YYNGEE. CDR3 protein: CASSPRASGVNNYEQYF. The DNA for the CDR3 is TGTGCCAGCAGCCCTCGGGCTAGCGGGGTGAATAACTACGAGCAGTACTTC.

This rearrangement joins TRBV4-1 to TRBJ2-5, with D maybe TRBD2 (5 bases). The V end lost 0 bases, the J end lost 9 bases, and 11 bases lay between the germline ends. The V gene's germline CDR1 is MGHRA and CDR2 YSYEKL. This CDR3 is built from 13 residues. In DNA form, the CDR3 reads TGCGCCAGCAGCCAAGATGAGGGTAGGGCCCAGTACTTC. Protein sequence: CASSQDEGRAQYF.

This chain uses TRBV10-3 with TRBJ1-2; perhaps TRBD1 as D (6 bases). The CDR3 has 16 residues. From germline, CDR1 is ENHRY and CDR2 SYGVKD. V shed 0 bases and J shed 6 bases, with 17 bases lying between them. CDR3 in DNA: TGTGCCATCAGTGAGTCGTTTGGCAGGGGCGTGAATGGCTACACCTTC. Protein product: CAISESFGRGVNGYTF.

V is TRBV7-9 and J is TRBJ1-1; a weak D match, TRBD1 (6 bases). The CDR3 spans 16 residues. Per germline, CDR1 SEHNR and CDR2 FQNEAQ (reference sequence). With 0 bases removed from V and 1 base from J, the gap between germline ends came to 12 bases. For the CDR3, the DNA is TGTGCCAGCAGCTTAGCGCTGGGCAGGGGGAACACTGAAGCTTTCTTT. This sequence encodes CASSLALGRGNTEAFF.

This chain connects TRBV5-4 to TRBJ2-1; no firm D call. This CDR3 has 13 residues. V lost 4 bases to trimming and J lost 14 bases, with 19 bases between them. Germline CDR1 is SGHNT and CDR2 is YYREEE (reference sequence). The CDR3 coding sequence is TGTGCCAGCAGCCTACGCCTCGTTCGGCAGGAGTTCTTC. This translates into CASSLRLVRQEFF.

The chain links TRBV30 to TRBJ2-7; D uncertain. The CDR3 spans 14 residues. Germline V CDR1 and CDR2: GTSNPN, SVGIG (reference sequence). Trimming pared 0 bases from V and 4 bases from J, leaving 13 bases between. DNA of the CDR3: TGTGCCTGGAGTGTGTCAGGCCCGATATACGAGCAGTACTTC. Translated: CAWSVSGPIYEQYF.